The source of this TCR beta chain is a study of T-cell reconstitution after alpha-beta-depleted transplantation in children. Study-wide findings and caveats: Reportedly, roughly two months post-transplant, alpha-beta T cells arose from several hundred expanded graft clones.

Germline-derived CDR1 and CDR2 are SGHRS and YFSETQ. Trimming pared 0 bases from V and 4 bases from J, leaving 17 bases between. The CDR3 spans 17 residues. Library preparation (for TCRbeta) was performed with unique molecular identifiers. TCRdb re-called the PCR reads through MiXCR, storing one row per CDR3 protein. The repertoire holds a few hundred thousand distinct CDR3 sequences, with roughly 43% as singletons. As concerns this clonotype: Its antigen remains unidentified.

This TCR was recovered from a girl aged 2-10 years with aplastic anemia, due to receive a stem cell transplant. The rearrangement links TRBV5-1 to TRBJ1-3; D unresolved. The sample was PBMCs, taken before TCRalphabeta/CD19-depleted stem cell transplant. In nucleotides, the CDR3 is TGCGCCAGCAGCTTGGAGGTTGGGAACCCTGAAGGAAACACCATATATTTT. Translation gives CASSLEVGNPEGNTIYF.